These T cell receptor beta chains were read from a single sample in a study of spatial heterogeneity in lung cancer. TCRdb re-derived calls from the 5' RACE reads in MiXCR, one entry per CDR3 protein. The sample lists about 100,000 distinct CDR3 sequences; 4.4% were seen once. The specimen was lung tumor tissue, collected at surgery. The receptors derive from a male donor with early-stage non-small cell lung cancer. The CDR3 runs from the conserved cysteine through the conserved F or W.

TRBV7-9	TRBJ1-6	CASSLTGDSPLHF
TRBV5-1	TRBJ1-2	CASSDGQNYGYTF
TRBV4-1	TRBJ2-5	CASSHRTSGNSQETQYF
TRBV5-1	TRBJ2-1	CASKRLRGQNVNEQFF
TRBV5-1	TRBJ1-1	CASSQGTGAEAFF
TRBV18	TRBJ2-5	CASSTLGLGETQYF
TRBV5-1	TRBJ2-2	CASSPTGPGELFF
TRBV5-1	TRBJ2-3	CASSPPLTDTQYF
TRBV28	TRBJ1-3	CATRQGAGNTIYF
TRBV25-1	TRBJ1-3	CASERSGSGNTIYF
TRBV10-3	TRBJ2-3	CAISNSGAGGSTDTQYF
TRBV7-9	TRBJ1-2	CASSFQGGDGYTF
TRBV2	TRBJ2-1	CASRGERDTYNEQFF
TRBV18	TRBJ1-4	CASSPGGEYNEKLFF
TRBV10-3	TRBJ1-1	CAISESVLGALVTEAFF
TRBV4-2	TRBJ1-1	CASSQDSLDTEAFF
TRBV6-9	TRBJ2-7	CAPRLGPLGVYEQYF
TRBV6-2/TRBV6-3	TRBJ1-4	CASSYRRQGKKEGDEKLFF
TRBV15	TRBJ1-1	CATSRVDDRVDTEAFF
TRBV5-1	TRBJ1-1	CASCLLGNTEAFF
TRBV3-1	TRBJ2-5	CASSQDQGETQYF
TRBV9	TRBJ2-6	CASSVLTPAGANVLTF
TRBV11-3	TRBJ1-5	CASSLDQGQPQHF
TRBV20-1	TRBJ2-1	CSARDRGTRLQFEQFF
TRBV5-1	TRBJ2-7	CASSLEPSGSGSYEQYF
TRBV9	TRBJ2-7	CASSVASTGTYEQYF